This passage covers 29 T cell receptor beta chains from one sample sequenced in a study of regulatory T cells in long-lasting Graves disease. For TCR beta, libraries came from iRepertoire HTBI primers and Arm-PCR of CDR3 regions. A single record per CDR3 protein comes from TCRdb applying MiXCR to the multiplex PCR reads. The repertoire has about 220,000 distinct CDR3 sequences, about 18% of them found once; the top ten carry 22%. Time point given: newly diagnosed GD, antithyroid drugs for less than 3 months. Following extraction of RNA from PBMCs, that RNA was used to make the TCR library. The input for sequencing was peripheral blood mononuclear cells (PBMCs), taken at new diagnosis, from a patient treated with antithyroid drugs. The receptors derive from a female donor with Graves disease.

The gene calls are TRBV15 and TRBJ1-5; 8 bases align to TRBD1. Germline V CDR1 and CDR2: LNHNV, YYDKDF (reference sequence). This CDR3 is 16 amino acids long. After removal of 1 base from V and 1 base from J, the junction contained 3 bases not matched to a gene. Here the CDR3 reads CATSRGRDRSNQPQHF. The CDR3 DNA sequence: TGTGCCACCAGCAGAGGCCGGGACAGGAGCAATCAGCCCCAGCATTTT.

This chain links TRBV12-3 or TRBV12-4 with TRBJ2-7; 9 bases line up with TRBD2. Unmatched junction bases numbered 7, after V lost 6 bases and J lost 1 base. CDR3 length equals 15 residues. The CDR3, as DNA: TGTGCCAGCAGCTTCAGACTAGCGGCATCCTACGAGCAGTACTTC. It encodes CASSFRLAASYEQYF.

This clonotype was detected ten times or more. The CDR3 DNA sequence: TGTGCCAGCAGCCCCACGGTTCTAGCGGGAGGAGAGACCCAGTACTTC. Protein: CASSPTVLAGGETQYF. The genes are TRBV3-1 and TRBJ2-5, with TRBD2 identical over 11 bases. This CDR3 comprises 16 residues. The V gene end was trimmed by 4 bases and the J gene end by 4 bases; junction bases not matched to a gene: 8. The germline V gene has CDR1 LGHDT and CDR2 YNNKEL (reference sequence).

This clonotype was recorded at least ten times. The rearrangement joins TRBV11-3 to TRBJ2-3; TRBD2 might be the D (6 bases). The V and J ends lost 4 bases and 2 bases respectively, with 13 bases between them. CDR1 SGHNT and CDR2 YENEEA come from the germline V gene. CDR3 length equals 15 residues. The CDR3 loop reads CASSYGGDITDTQYF. CDR3 nucleotides: TGTGCCAGCAGCTACGGGGGAGATATCACAGATACGCAGTATTTT.

At least ten counts were recorded for this clonotype. The gene calls are TRBV19 and TRBJ1-5; the match to TRBD1 covers 8 bases. CDR3 length: 16 amino acids. The J segment lost 5 bases and the V segment lost 1 base, leaving 7 bases of the junction unmatched. Germline V lookup: CDR1 LNHDA, CDR2 SQIVND (reference sequence). The CDR3: CASSIVQGALHQPQHF. In nucleotides, the CDR3 is TGTGCCAGTAGTATAGTTCAGGGGGCTCTTCATCAGCCCCAGCATTTT.

This clonotype occurred many times. In DNA, the CDR3 is TGCAGTGCTAGAGATGTTCGCAGGGAAGAAAAACTGTTTTTT. Its translation: CSARDVRREEKLFF. The chain has TRBV20-1 and TRBJ1-4; D perhaps matches TRBD1 (5 bases). This CDR3 spans 14 amino acids. CDR1 and CDR2 (germline): DFQATT, SNEGSKA (reference sequence). V was trimmed by 0 bases and J by 8 bases, leaving 13 bases between them.

This clonotype was detected ten times or more. The chain couples TRBV7-8 to TRBJ2-1, with a weak D call TRBD2 (6 bases). V gave up 8 bases and J gave up 8 bases, with 19 bases separating them. This CDR3 has 14 residues. Germline V gives CDR1 SGHVS, CDR2 FQNEAQ. The CDR3 is CASGTREVWDEQFF. In nucleotides, the CDR3 is TGTGCCAGCGGTACAAGGGAGGTCTGGGATGAGCAGTTCTTC.

This clonotype was found many times. This chain uses TRBV19 with TRBJ2-1; 12 nucleotides line up with TRBD2. J lost 6 bases, V lost 3 bases, and 6 bases had no gene match. Looked up from germline, CDR1 is LNHDA and CDR2 is SQIVND (reference sequence). The CDR3 is made up of 16 amino acids. CDR3 DNA: TGTGCCAGTAGTATCCCGCCTAGCGGGAGGGTCAATGAGCAGTTCTTC. It yields the protein CASSIPPSGRVNEQFF.

The V and J genes are TRBV18 and TRBJ2-7; 15 bases line up with TRBD2. V was pared by 0 bases and J by 3 bases, with 12 bases of the junction left unmatched. Per the germline V gene, CDR1 is KGHSH and CDR2 is LQKENI. This CDR3 spans 20 amino acids. The DNA of the CDR3 is TGTGCCAGCTCACCACCTGGGACTAGCGGGGGGAAGGGTCATCTCTACGAGCAGTACTTC. Protein product: CASSPPGTSGGKGHLYEQYF. Using reference TRBV18 and TRBJ2-7 for the parts outside the CDR3, the full variable domain is NAGVMQNPRHLVRRRGQEARLRCSPMKGHSHVYWYRQLPEEGLKFMVYLQKENIIDESGMPKERFSAEFPKEGPSILRIQQVVRGDSAAYFCASSPPGTSGGKGHLYEQYFGPGTRLTVT.

This clonotype appeared many times. The chain carries TRBV5-6 and TRBJ1-5, with D perhaps TRBD1 (6 bases). The CDR3 consists of 15 residues. V gave up 3 bases and J gave up 5 bases, with 15 bases separating them. Germline lookup yields CDR1 SGHDT and CDR2 YYEEEE. The DNA for the CDR3 is TGTGCCAGCAGCTCAATCCGGGACACTTATCAGCCCCAGCATTTT. It encodes CASSSIRDTYQPQHF.

This clonotype was counted at least ten times. The chain is built from TRBV24-1 and TRBJ1-2; no reliable D call. CDR3 length equals 15 residues. V lost 3 bases to trimming and J lost 5 bases, with 15 bases between them. Looked up from germline, CDR1 is KGHDR and CDR2 is SFDVKD. The CDR3 DNA is TGTGCCACCAGTGATCCCGTGGATGGAGGGTATGGCTACACCTTC. It codes for CATSDPVDGGYGYTF.

This clonotype has a single count. Possible read error: a much larger clone is one base away. This chain uses TRBV11-1 with TRBJ1-1; D remains ambiguous. CDR1 and CDR2 from the germline V gene are SGHAT and FQDESV (reference sequence). Trimming shortened V by 2 bases and J by 1 base, and 5 bases separated the two germline ends. This CDR3 region has 13 residues. This chain's CDR3 is CASSLIRNTEAFF. The CDR3 DNA is TGTGCCAGCAGCTTAATCAGGAACACTGAAGCTTTCTTT.

There are a few counts of this clonotype. This chain connects TRBV9 to TRBJ2-7, with a possible D match to TRBD2 (5 bases). Trimming left V 8 bases short and J 7 bases short, with 10 bases between. Germline values: CDR1 SGDLS, CDR2 YYNGEE. CDR3 length equals 10 residues. This CDR3 is CARVGEEQYF. CDR3 nucleotide sequence: TGTGCCAGGGTGGGAGAGGAGCAGTACTTC. The whole variable domain, filled in from reference TRBV9 and TRBJ2-7, reads DSGVTQTPKHLITATGQRVTLRCSPRSGDLSVYWYQQSLDQGLQFLIQYYNGEERAKGNILERFSAQQFPDLHSELNLSSLELGDSALYFCARVGEEQYFGPGTRLTVT.

As regards this clonotype: One end of the junction is discordant with germline, which a read error may explain. This chain uses TRBV20-1 with TRBJ2-1, with D possibly matching TRBD2 (5 bases). This CDR3 region has 12 residues. Germline V CDR1 and CDR2: DFQATT, SNEGSKA (reference sequence). As DNA, the CDR3 is TGCAGTGATAGAGGGCTCAATAATGAGCAGTTCTTC. This encodes CSDRGLNNEQFF.

A note on this clonotype: Compared with germline, one end of the junction differs, possibly owing to a read error. V is TRBV27 and J is TRBJ2-1; D is ambiguous. CDR1 is MNHEY, CDR2 SMNVEV, per germline (reference sequence). This CDR3 is built from 13 residues. CDR3 residues: CASSSVIGLKQLF. CDR3 in DNA: TGTGCCAGCAGTTCCGTAATAGGTTTGAAGCAGCTCTTC.

In this sample, this clonotype turned up a few times. V gene TRBV7-3 combines with J gene TRBJ2-1; perhaps TRBD2 as D (5 bases). CDR3 size: 13 residues. V dropped 2 bases and J dropped 6 bases, with 8 bases sitting between them. Germline V gene data show CDR1 as SGHTA and CDR2 as FQGTGA. CDR3 region: CASSLLASNEQFF. The CDR3, as DNA: TGTGCCAGCAGCTTATTAGCGAGCAATGAGCAGTTCTTC.

About this clonotype itself: A much larger clone differs by one base, so this may be a read error. This chain connects TRBV29-1 to TRBJ2-1; D is possibly TRBD1 (6 bases). This CDR3 is built from 12 residues. Germline V gives CDR1 SQVTM, CDR2 ANQGSEA. The CDR3 sequence is CSVAPQGNEKFF. CDR3 in DNA: TGCAGCGTCGCACCACAGGGCAATGAGAAGTTCTTC.

This clonotype was seen many times. This sequence joins TRBV12-5 and TRBJ2-7; D unclear. V dropped 1 base and J dropped 2 bases, with 6 bases sitting between them. Germline-derived CDR1 and CDR2 are LGHNT and FRNRAP. The CDR3 loop spans 13 amino acids. The CDR3 DNA is TGTGCTAGTGGTTTGGGACACCCCTACGAGCAGTACTTC. Amino acid sequence: CASGLGHPYEQYF.

At least ten counts were recorded for this clonotype. The genes are TRBV12-3 or TRBV12-4 and TRBJ2-4; D ambiguous. CDR3 length: 15 residues. V was cut by 5 bases and J by 3 bases, with 14 bases left in between. The CDR3 loop is CASSAEQGSKNIQYF. CDR3 DNA sequence: TGTGCCAGCAGTGCCGAACAAGGTAGCAAAAACATTCAGTACTTC.

In this sample, this clonotype turned up many times. V gene TRBV19 combines with J gene TRBJ2-3; the D gene is possibly TRBD1 (6 bases). In germline, CDR1 is LNHDA, CDR2 SQIVND (reference sequence). V lost 10 bases to trimming and J lost 3 bases, with 17 bases between them. This CDR3 is 14 amino acids long. The CDR3: CATRGRGRTDTQYF. The CDR3 nucleotides read TGTGCCACCCGGGGCAGGGGTAGAACAGATACGCAGTATTTT. Based on the CDR3 plus reference TRBV19 and TRBJ2-3, the full variable domain is DGGITQSPKYLFRKEGQNVTLSCEQNLNHDAMYWYRQDPGQGLRLIYYSQIVNDFQKGDIAEGYSVSREKKESFPLTVTSAQKNPTAFYLCATRGRGRTDTQYFGPGTRLTVL.

This clonotype was counted ten times or more. The genes are TRBV29-1 and TRBJ2-3; 7 positions match TRBD1. V gave up 3 bases and J gave up 2 bases; unmatched junction bases: 8. The CDR3 runs 15 residues. CDR1 is SQVTM, CDR2 ANQGSEA, per germline. CDR3 bases: TGCAGCGTTGAGGGACAGACGTCTGACACAGATACGCAGTATTTT. Its translation is CSVEGQTSDTDTQYF.

Notes on this clonotype: A read error is possible here, since a much larger clone lies one base away. This likely comes from a read error, as the CDR3 has no conserved phenylalanine or tryptophan at its end. The chain uses TRBV7-3 and TRBJ1-2; TRBD1 matches 8 bases. The germline V gene encodes CDR1 SGHTA and CDR2 FQGTGA. V lost 5 bases and J lost 6; bases outside the gene matches: 17. The CDR3 spans 17 residues. The CDR3 nucleotides read TGTGCCAGCAGCCCTTCCGGGACAGGTTTCGGGGAGGATGGCTACACCCTC. This encodes CASSPSGTGFGEDGYTL.

There are many counts of this clonotype. The chain uses TRBV7-2 and TRBJ2-3, with D tentatively TRBD2 (6 bases). Per germline, CDR1 SGHTA and CDR2 FQGNSA. The CDR3 contains 14 residues. The germline V and J ends were trimmed by 2 bases and 4 bases, with 10 bases remaining between them. The CDR3 nucleotides are TGTGCCAGCAGCTTATATTCTAGCGCAGATACGCAGTATTTT. Protein sequence: CASSLYSSADTQYF.

In its sample, this clonotype was seen many times. J is TRBJ2-7 and V is TRBV6-2 or TRBV6-3; D uncertain. Germline CDR1 MNHEY, CDR2 SVGEGT. The V end was cut by 0 bases, the J end by 2 bases, with 5 bases between. The CDR3 totals 13 residues. CDR3 loop: CASSYSGTYEQYF. The DNA of the CDR3 is TGTGCCAGCAGTTACTCCGGAACCTACGAGCAGTACTTC.

There are many counts of this clonotype. The chain carries TRBV2 and TRBJ1-1; D possibly corresponds to TRBD1 (6 bases). The V end lost 10 bases, the J end lost 1 base, and 13 bases lay between the germline ends. The germline V gene has CDR1 SNHLY and CDR2 FYNNEI. This CDR3 has 13 residues. CDR3 DNA: TGTGCCACCCACAGGGACTCGAACACTGAAGCTTTCTTT. It codes for CATHRDSNTEAFF.

Points on this clonotype: Germline and junction disagree at one end, which may indicate a read error. The V and J genes are TRBV10-1 and TRBJ2-1; D call uncertain. Germline CDR1 and CDR2: WNHNN and SYGVQD (reference sequence). The CDR3 loop spans 13 amino acids. This CDR3 reads CASSETGYNEQLF. The CDR3 bases are TGCGCCAGCAGTGAGACTGGCTACAATGAGCAGCTCTTC.

This clonotype appeared many times. The chain couples TRBV7-3 to TRBJ2-1; 10 positions agree with TRBD2. The CDR3 length is 15 residues. V lost 1 base to trimming and J lost 9 bases; unmatched junction nucleotides: 6. CDR1 and CDR2 from the germline V gene are SGHTA and FQGTGA. In DNA, the CDR3 is TGTGCCAGCAGCTTAAGGGGACTAGCGTTCGGTGAGCAGTTCTTC. Encoded protein: CASSLRGLAFGEQFF. Looking up the rest from reference TRBV7-3 and TRBJ2-1 gives the full variable domain: GAGVSQTPSNKVTEKGKYVELRCDPISGHTALYWYRQSLGQGPEFLIYFQGTGAADDSGLPNDRFFAVRPEGSVSTLKIQRTERGDSAVYLCASSLRGLAFGEQFFGPGTRLTVL.

The sample holds many counts of this clonotype. The chain combines TRBV12-3 or TRBV12-4 with TRBJ1-6; 7 bases match TRBD1. The V and J ends lost 3 bases and 7 bases, in that order; junction bases with no gene match: 0. CDR3 length: 13 amino acids. The CDR3 DNA sequence: TGTGCCAGCAGTTTGGACAGGAATTCACCCCTCCACTTT. It is translated as CASSLDRNSPLHF.

This clonotype was counted only a few times. The chain links TRBV19 to TRBJ2-1; 7 bases fit TRBD2. This CDR3 is built from 14 residues. The V gene end was trimmed by 10 bases and the J gene end by 9 bases; junction bases not matched to a gene: 15. The germline V gene has CDR1 LNHDA and CDR2 SQIVND (reference sequence). Written as DNA, the CDR3 is TGTGCCACCAGTCGGGGAGGGGTGCTCGGTGAGCAGTTCTTC. Its translation: CATSRGGVLGEQFF.